What follows describes a single T cell receptor (beta chain). The sample is drawn from a study of blood T cell repertoires in COVID-19. Sequencing was performed with immunoSEQ multiplex PCR; in TCRdb, only in-frame clones are kept and a portion is missing. Of under 80,000 clones in the sample, roughly 90% were seen once. Sample: peripheral blood. The clonotype was recovered from a human donor in a cohort sampled during active COVID-19.

CDR3 protein: CASSSSLAVPWNEQFF. The CDR3 coding sequence is TGTGCCAGCAGTTCCTCACTAGCGGTCCCCTGGAATGAGCAGTTCTTC. The chain links TRBV28 to TRBJ2-1; 8 nucleotides align to TRBD2. This CDR3 spans 16 amino acids. The V and J ends lost 4 bases and 7 bases, in that order; junction bases with no gene match: 12. The germline gives CDR1 MDHEN, CDR2 SYDVKM. The variable domain in full, completed from reference TRBV28 and TRBJ2-1, reads DVKVTQSSRYLVKRTGEKVFLECVQDMDHENMFWYRQDPGLGLRLIYFSYDVKMKEKGDIPEGYSVSREKKERFSLILESASTNQTSMYLCASSSSLAVPWNEQFFGPGTRLTVL.